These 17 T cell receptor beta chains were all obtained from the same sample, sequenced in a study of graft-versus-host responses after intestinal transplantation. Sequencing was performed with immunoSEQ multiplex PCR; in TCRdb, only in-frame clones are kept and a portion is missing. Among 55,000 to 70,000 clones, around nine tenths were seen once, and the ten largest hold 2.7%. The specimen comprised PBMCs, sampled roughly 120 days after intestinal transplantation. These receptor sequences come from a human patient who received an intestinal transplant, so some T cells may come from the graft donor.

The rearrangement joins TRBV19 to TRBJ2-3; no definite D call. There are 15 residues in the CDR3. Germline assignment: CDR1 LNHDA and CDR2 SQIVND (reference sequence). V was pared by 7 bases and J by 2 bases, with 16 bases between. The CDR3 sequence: CASTPSPADTDTQYF. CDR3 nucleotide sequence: TGTGCCAGTACCCCGAGTCCGGCAGACACAGATACGCAGTATTTT. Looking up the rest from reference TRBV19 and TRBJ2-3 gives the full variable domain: DGGITQSPKYLFRKEGQNVTLSCEQNLNHDAMYWYRQDPGQGLRLIYYSQIVNDFQKGDIAEGYSVSREKKESFPLTVTSAQKNPTAFYLCASTPSPADTDTQYFGPGTRLTVL.

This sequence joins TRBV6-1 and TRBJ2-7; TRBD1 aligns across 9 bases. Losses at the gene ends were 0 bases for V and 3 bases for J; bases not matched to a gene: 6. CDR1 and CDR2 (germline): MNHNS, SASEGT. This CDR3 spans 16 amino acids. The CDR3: CASSEAVGTGSYEQYF. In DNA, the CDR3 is TGTGCCAGCAGTGAAGCGGTCGGGACAGGGAGCTACGAGCAGTACTTC.

CDR3 sequence reads: CASSPGGELFF. DNA of the CDR3: TGTGCCAGCAGTCCGGGGGGGGAGCTGTTTTTT. The chain couples TRBV27 to TRBJ2-2, with D possibly matching TRBD2 (5 bases). V shed 5 bases and J shed 8 bases, with 6 bases lying between them. The CDR3 sequence is 11 residues long. In germline, CDR1 is MNHEY, CDR2 SMNVEV (reference sequence).

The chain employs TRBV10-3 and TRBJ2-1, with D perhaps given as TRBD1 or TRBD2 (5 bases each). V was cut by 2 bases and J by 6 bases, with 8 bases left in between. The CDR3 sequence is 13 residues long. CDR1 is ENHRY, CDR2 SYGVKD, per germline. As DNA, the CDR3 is TGTGCCATCAGTGAGGTTGGGACCAATGAGCAGTTCTTC. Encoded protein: CAISEVGTNEQFF.

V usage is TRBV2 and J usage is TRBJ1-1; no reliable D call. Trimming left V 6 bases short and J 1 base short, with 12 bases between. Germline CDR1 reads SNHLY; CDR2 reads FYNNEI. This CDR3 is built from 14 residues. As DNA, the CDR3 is TGTGCCAGCAGGATAGAAGGAGGGAACACTGAAGCTTTCTTT. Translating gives CASRIEGGNTEAFF.

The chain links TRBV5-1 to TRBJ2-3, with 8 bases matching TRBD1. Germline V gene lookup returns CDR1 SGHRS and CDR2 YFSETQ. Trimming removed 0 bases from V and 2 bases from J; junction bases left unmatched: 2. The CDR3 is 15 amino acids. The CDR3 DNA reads TGCGCCAGCAGCTTGGGGGGACAGGTCACAGATACGCAGTATTTT. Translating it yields CASSLGGQVTDTQYF.

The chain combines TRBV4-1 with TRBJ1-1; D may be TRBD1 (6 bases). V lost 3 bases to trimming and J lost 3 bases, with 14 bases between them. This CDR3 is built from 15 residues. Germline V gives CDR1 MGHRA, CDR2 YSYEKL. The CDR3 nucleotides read TGCGCCAGCAGCCACCCAGGTAGGGGGGACACTGAAGCTTTCTTT. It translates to CASSHPGRGDTEAFF.

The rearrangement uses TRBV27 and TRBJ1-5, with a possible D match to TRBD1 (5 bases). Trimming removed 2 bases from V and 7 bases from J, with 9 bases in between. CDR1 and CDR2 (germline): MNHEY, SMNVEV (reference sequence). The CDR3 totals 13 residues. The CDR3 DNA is TGTGCCAGCAGTTTAGGGGGTGGCCAGCCCCAGCATTTT. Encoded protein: CASSLGGGQPQHF.

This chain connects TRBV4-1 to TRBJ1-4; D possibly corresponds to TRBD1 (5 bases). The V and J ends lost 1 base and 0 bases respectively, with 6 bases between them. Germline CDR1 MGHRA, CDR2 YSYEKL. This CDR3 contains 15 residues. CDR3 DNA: TGCGCCAGCAGCCAAGGGGGGGCAACTAATGAAAAACTGTTTTTT. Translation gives CASSQGGATNEKLFF.

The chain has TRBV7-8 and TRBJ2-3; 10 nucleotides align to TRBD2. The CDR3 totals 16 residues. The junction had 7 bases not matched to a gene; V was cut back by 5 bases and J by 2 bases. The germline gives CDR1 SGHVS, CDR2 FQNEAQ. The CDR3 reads CASSDRLAGFTDTQYF. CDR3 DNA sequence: TGTGCCAGCAGCGACAGACTAGCGGGTTTCACAGATACGCAGTATTTT.

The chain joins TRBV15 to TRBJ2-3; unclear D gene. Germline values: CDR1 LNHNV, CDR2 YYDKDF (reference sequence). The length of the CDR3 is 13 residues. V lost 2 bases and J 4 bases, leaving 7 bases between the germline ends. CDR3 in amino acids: CATSRPLADTQYF. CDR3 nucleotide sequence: TGTGCCACCAGCAGACCCCTGGCAGATACGCAGTATTTT. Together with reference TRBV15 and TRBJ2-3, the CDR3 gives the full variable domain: DAMVIQNPRYQVTQFGKPVTLSCSQTLNHNVMYWYQQKSSQAPKLLFHYYDKDFNNEADTPDNFQSRRPNTSFCFLDIRSPGLGDTAMYLCATSRPLADTQYFGPGTRLTVL.

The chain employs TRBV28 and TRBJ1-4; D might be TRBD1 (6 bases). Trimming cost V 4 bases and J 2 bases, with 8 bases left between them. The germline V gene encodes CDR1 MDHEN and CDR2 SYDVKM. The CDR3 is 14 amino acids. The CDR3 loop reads CASSWGATNEKLFF. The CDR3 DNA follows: TGTGCCAGCAGTTGGGGGGCTACTAATGAAAAACTGTTTTTT. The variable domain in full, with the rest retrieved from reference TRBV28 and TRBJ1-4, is DVKVTQSSRYLVKRTGEKVFLECVQDMDHENMFWYRQDPGLGLRLIYFSYDVKMKEKGDIPEGYSVSREKKERFSLILESASTNQTSMYLCASSWGATNEKLFFGSGTQLSVL.

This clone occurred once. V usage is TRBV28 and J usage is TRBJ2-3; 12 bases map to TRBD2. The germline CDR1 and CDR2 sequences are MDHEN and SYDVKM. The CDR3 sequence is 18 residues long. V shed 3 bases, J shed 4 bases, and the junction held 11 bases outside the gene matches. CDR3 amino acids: CASSFDKTSGRRADTQYF. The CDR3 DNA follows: TGTGCCAGCAGTTTTGATAAGACTAGCGGGAGAAGGGCAGATACGCAGTATTTT.

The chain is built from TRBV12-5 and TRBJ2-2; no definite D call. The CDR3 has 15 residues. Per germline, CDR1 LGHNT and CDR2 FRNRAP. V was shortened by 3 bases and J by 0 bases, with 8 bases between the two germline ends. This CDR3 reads CASGFESPNTGELFF. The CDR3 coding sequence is TGTGCTAGTGGTTTTGAGTCTCCGAACACCGGGGAGCTGTTTTTT.

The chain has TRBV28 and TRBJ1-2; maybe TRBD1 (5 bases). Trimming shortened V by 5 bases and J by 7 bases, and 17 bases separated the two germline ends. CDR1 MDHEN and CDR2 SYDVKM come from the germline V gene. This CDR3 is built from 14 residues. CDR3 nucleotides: TGTGCCAGCAGTGCTCGGGGCTCCTCTACTGGCTACACCTTC. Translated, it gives CASSARGSSTGYTF.

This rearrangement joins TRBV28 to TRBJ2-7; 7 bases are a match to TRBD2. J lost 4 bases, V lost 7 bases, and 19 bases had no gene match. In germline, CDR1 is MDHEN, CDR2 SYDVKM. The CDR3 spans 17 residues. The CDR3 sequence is CASTGGGWTLGIYEQYF. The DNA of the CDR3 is TGTGCCAGCACCGGGGGAGGGTGGACTCTGGGAATTTACGAGCAGTACTTC.

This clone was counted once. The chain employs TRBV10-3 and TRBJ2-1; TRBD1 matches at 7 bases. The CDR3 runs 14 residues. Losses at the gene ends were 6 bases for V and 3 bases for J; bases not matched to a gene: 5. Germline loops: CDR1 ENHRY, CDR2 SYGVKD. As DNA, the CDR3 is TGTGCCATCAGAGGGGCAGGGGGCTACAATGAGCAGTTCTTC. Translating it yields CAIRGAGGYNEQFF.